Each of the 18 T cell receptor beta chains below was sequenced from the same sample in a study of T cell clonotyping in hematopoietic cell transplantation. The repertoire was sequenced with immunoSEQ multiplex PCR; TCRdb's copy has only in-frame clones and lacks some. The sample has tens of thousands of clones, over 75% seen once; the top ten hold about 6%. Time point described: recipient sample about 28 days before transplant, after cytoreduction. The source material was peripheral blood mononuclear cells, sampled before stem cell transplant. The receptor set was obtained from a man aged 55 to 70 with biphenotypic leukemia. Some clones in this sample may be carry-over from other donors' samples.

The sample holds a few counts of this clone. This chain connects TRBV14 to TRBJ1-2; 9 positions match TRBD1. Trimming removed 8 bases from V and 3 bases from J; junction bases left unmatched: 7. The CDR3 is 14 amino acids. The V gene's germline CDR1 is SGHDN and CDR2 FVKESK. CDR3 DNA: TGTGCCAGCGGACCGGGACAGGGACACTATGGCTACACCTTC. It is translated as CASGPGQGHYGYTF. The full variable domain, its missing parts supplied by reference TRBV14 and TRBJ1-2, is EAGVTQFPSHSVIEKGQTVTLRCDPISGHDNLYWYRRVMGKEIKFLLHFVKESKQDESGMPNNRFLAERTGGTYSTLKVQPAELEDSGVYFCASGPGQGHYGYTFGSGTRLTVV.

Here the CDR3 reads CASSLGASGFGEQYF. As DNA, the CDR3 is TGCGCCAGCAGCTTGGGGGCTAGCGGGTTCGGCGAGCAGTACTTC. The rearrangement links TRBV5-1 to TRBJ2-7; 8 nucleotides match TRBD2. V trimming: 0 bases; J trimming: 6 bases; junction bases outside the gene matches: 8. Germline values: CDR1 SGHRS, CDR2 YFSETQ. The CDR3 has 15 amino acids.

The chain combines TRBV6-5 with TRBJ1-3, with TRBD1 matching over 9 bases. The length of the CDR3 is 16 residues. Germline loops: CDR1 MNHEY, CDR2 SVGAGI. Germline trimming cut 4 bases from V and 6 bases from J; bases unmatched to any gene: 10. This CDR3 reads CASSSRRGQGINTIYF. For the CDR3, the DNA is TGTGCCAGCAGTTCAAGACGGGGACAGGGCATAAACACCATATATTTT.

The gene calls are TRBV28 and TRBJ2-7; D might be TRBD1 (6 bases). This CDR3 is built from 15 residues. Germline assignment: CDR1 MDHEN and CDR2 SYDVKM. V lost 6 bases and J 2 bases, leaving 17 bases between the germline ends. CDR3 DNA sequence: TGTGCCAGCAGGGGGCCACAGGGACCAACCTACGAGCAGTACTTC. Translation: CASRGPQGPTYEQYF.

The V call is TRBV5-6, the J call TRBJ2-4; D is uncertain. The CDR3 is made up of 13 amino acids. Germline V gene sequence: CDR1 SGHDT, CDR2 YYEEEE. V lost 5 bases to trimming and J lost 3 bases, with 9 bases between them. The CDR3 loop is CASRQWGKNIQYF. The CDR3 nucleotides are TGTGCCAGCAGACAATGGGGCAAAAACATTCAGTACTTC.

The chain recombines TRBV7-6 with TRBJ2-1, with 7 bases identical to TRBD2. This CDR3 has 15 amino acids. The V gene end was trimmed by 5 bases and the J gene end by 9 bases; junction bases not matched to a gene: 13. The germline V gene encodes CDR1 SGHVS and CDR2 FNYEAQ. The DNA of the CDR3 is TGTGCCAGCAGCCGCAATCTGGGAGGGCCTGGTGAGCAGTTCTTC. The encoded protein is CASSRNLGGPGEQFF.

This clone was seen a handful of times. The chain's CDR3 is CASSPQGYEPYEQYF. CDR3 DNA sequence: TGTGCCAGTAGTCCTCAGGGATACGAACCCTACGAGCAGTACTTC. The rearrangement joins TRBV19 to TRBJ2-7, with a possible D match to TRBD1 (5 bases). The CDR3 has 15 residues. Germline V gives CDR1 LNHDA, CDR2 SQIVND (reference sequence). Trimming took 5 bases from V and 2 from J, leaving 16 bases between them.

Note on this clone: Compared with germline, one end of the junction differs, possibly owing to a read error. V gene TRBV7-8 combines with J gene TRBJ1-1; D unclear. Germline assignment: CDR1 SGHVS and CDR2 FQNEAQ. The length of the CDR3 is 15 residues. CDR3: CASSLGLGGLPEAFF. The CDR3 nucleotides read TGTGCCAGCAGTTTAGGTCTTGGAGGTCTTCCTGAAGCTTTCTTT.

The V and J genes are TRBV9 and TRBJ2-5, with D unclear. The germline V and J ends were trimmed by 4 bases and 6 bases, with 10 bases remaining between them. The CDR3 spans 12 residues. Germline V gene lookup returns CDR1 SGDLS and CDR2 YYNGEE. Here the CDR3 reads CASSPNMQTQYF. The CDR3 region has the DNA TGTGCCAGCAGCCCTAATATGCAGACCCAGTACTTC.

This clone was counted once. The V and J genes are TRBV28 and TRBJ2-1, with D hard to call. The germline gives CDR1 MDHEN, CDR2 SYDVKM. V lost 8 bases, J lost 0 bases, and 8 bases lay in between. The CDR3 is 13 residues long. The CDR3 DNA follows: TGTGCCAGCGTCCCAAGCTCCTACAATGAGCAGTTCTTC. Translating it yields CASVPSSYNEQFF.

This chain's CDR3 is CARSLGGFF. The CDR3 nucleotides are TGTGCCAGAAGCTTGGGGGGGTTCTTC. The chain is built from TRBV5-3 and TRBJ2-1; no clear D gene. TRBV5-3 is an ORF for which the function is uncertain. The CDR3 is made up of 9 amino acids. V shed 0 bases and J shed 15 bases, with 4 bases lying between them.

The CDR3 protein is CASSYLAGQTQYF. The CDR3 nucleotides read TGTGCCAGCAGTTACTTAGCGGGCCAGACCCAGTACTTC. V and J are TRBV6-5 and TRBJ2-5, with TRBD2 matching 7 bases. Germline lookup yields CDR1 MNHEY and CDR2 SVGAGI. This CDR3 is 13 amino acids long. V trimming: 1 base; J trimming: 6 bases; junction bases outside the gene matches: 2.

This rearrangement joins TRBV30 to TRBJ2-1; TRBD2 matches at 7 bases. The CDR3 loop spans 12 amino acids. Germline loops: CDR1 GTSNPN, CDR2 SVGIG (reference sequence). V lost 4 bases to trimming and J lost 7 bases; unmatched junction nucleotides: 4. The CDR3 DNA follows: TGTGCCTGGATTTTGGGGGGGAATGAGCAGTTCTTC. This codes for CAWILGGNEQFF.

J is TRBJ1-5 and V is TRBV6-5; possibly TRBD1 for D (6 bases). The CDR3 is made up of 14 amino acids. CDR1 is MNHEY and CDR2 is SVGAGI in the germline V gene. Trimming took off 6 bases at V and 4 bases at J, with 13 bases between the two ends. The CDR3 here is CASRPYRENQPQHF. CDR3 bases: TGTGCCAGCAGACCATACAGGGAAAATCAGCCCCAGCATTTT.

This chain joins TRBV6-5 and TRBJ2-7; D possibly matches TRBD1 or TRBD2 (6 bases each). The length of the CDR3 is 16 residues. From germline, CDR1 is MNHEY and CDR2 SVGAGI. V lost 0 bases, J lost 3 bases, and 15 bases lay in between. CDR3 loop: CASSYSTGGTLYEQYF. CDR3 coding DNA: TGTGCCAGCAGTTACTCGACAGGCGGGACCCTCTACGAGCAGTACTTC.

CDR3 amino acids: CASSPPRRLARDTGELFF. For the CDR3, the DNA is TGTGCCAGCTCACCCCCCCGGAGACTAGCCAGGGACACCGGGGAGCTGTTTTTT. The chain recombines TRBV18 with TRBJ2-2, with TRBD2 matching 7 bases. The CDR3 has 18 amino acids. The germline V gene encodes CDR1 KGHSH and CDR2 LQKENI. Trimming at V came to 3 bases and at J to 3 bases, leaving 13 bases not matched to a gene.

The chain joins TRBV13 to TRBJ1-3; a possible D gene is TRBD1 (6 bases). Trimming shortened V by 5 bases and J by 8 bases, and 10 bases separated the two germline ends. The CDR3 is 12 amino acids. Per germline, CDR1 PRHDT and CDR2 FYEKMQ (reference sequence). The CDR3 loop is CASSIQGYTIYF. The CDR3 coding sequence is TGTGCCAGCAGCATCCAGGGGTACACCATATATTTT.

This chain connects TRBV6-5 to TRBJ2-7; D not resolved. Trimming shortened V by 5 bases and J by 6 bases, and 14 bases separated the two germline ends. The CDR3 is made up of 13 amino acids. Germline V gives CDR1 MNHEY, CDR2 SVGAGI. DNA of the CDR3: TGTGCCAGCAGTCGTCTACCTGACTCCGAGCAGTACTTC. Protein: CASSRLPDSEQYF.